The present entry profiles one T cell receptor beta chain with its context. The authors' processing: Amplification with reference gene primers provided the estimates of nucleated cell counts. The data were produced by immunoSEQ multiplex PCR, yet TCRdb's version contains in-frame clones alone and is incomplete. The D gene and trimming were derived from the DNA, and the V and J assignments and clone size from that table. The data contain over 150,000 clones, 84% of them singletons. The data derive from a study of blood T cell repertoires in COVID-19. Overall study: The United States, Italy and Spain were the sources of the acute and convalescent COVID-19 samples. Sample material is recorded as cDNA or gDNA derived from T cells, B-cell-depleted T cells, or PBMCs.

J lost 7 bases, V lost 6 bases, and 10 bases had no gene match. This CDR3 contains 15 residues. Germline V gives CDR1 MGHRA, CDR2 YSYEKL. Seattle's cohort entered during active infection and was followed longitudinally. The rearrangement links TRBV4-1 to TRBJ2-1, with 9 bases identical to TRBD2. The sequencing input was peripheral blood. This sequence was found in a woman older than 75 with COVID-19, enrolled during active disease. CDR3 nucleotides: TGCGCCAGCAGTCAAAGCGGGAGGTTTCATAATGAGCAGTTCTTC. It encodes CASSQSGRFHNEQFF.